A single TCR beta chain is shown here with its context. Its cognate antigen is unknown. CDR1 is LGHNA and CDR2 is YNFKEQ in the germline V gene. V was pared by 4 bases and J by 5 bases, with 9 bases of the junction left unmatched. The CDR3 extends over 16 amino acids. 60 Vbeta and 13 Jbeta primers were used in PCR. The method was immunoSEQ multiplex PCR; TCRdb's version includes in-frame clones alone and lacks a portion of them. The data hold 110,000 or so clones, with around four fifths observed a single time. Each of the donors was a healthy bone marrow donor. This entry belongs to a study of cytomegalovirus exposure and HLA in healthy donors. Findings and limits, study-wide: HLA restriction was apparent for most CMV-associated TCR beta chains in a later analysis. A later examination showed that TCR association rates differed by HLA locus, with DRB1 most and HLA-C fewest.

This clonotype originated in a woman aged 40 to 50 in good health and CMV-seropositive. The sample consisted of PBMCs. The chain uses TRBV4-2 and TRBJ2-3; 10 bases agree with TRBD1. The CDR3 region has the DNA TGTGCCAGCAGCCTCCGGGACAGGGGTTCAATAGATACGCAGTATTTT. Translated, it gives CASSLRDRGSIDTQYF.